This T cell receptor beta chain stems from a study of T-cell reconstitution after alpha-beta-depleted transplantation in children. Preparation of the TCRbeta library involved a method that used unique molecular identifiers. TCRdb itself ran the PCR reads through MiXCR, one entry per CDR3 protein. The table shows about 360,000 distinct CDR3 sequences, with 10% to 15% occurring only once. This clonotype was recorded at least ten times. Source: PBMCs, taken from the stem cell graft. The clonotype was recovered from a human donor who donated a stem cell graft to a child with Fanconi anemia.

The CDR3 loop reads CASRLGQGSYNEQFF. The CDR3 DNA is TGTGCCAGCAGATTAGGACAGGGCTCCTACAATGAGCAGTTCTTC. V gene TRBV6-5 combines with J gene TRBJ2-1; 8 nucleotides line up with TRBD1. The V gene end was trimmed by 6 bases and the J gene end by 0 bases; junction bases not matched to a gene: 4. The germline V gene has CDR1 MNHEY and CDR2 SVGAGI. The CDR3 is 15 residues long.